The clone carrying this T cell receptor (beta chain) was counted only a few times. TCRdb keeps only in-frame clones here, not all; method: immunoSEQ multiplex PCR. This table has about 14,000 clones, 79% appearing once. Germline V gene data show CDR1 as WNHNN and CDR2 as SYGVQD (reference sequence). The V segment lost 5 bases and the J segment 6 bases; nucleotides outside the gene matches: 9. The CDR3 consists of 15 residues. The sample comes from a study of technical replicates of blood from several donors. The clonotype comes from a human donor in good health. Input material: PBMCs. The chain carries TRBV10-1 and TRBJ2-2, with 7 bases fitting TRBD1. CDR3 DNA: TGCGCCAGCAGTCCGACAGGGTTGTTCCCCGGGGAGCTGTTTTTT. The encoded protein is CASSPTGLFPGELFF.